This TCR beta chain is from a study of blood T cell repertoires in COVID-19. Enrollment of patients from Seattle took place during active infection, with longitudinal follow-up. The authors' processing: Amplification of reference gene primers was used by the study to estimate nucleated cell counts. Using immunoSEQ multiplex PCR, the repertoire was profiled, and TCRdb retains in-frame clones only, with some absent. That table is the source of V, J and clone size, and D and trimming were worked out from the DNA. The data show about 140,000 clones, 84% seen once. The V and J ends lost 3 bases and 5 bases, in that order; junction bases with no gene match: 18. Germline lookup yields CDR1 KGHSH and CDR2 LQKENI. CDR3 length: 19 residues.

The receptor's source is a man younger than 40 with COVID-19, enrolled during active disease. Material: peripheral blood. The chain employs TRBV18 and TRBJ2-5; 10 nucleotides match TRBD2. The CDR3 region has the DNA TGTGCCAGCTCACCTGACAGGTTGAACCTAGCGGGAGTACGGGAGACCCAGTACTTC. It yields the protein CASSPDRLNLAGVRETQYF.